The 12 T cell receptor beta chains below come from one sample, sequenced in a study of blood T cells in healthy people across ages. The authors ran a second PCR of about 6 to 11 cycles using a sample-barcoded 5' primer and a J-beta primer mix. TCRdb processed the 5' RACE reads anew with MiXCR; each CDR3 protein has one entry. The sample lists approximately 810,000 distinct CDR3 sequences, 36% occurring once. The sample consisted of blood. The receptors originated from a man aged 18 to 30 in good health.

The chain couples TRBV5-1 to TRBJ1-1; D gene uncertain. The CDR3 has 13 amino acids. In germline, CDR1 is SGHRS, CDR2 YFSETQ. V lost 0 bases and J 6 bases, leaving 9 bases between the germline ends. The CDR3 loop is CASSLVANSEAFF. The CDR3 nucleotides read TGCGCCAGCAGCTTGGTGGCAAACTCTGAAGCTTTCTTT.

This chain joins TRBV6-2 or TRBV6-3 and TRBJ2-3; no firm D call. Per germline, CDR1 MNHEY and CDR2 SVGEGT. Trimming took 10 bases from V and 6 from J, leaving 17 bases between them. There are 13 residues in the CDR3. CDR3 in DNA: TGTGCCAACACTAACACGAAAAGCGATACGCAGTATTTT. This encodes CANTNTKSDTQYF.

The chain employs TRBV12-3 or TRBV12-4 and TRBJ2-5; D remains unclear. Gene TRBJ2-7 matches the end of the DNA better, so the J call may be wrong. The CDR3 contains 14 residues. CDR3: CASSPSIQVYEQYF. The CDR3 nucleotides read TGTGCCAGCAGTCCTTCAATCCAGGTCTACGAGCAGTACTTC.

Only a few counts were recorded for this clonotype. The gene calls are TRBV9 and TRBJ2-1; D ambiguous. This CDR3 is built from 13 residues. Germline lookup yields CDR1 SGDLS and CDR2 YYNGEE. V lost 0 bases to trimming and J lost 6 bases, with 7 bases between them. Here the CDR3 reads CASSVGVGNEQFF. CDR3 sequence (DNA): TGTGCCAGCAGCGTAGGTGTGGGCAATGAGCAGTTCTTC.

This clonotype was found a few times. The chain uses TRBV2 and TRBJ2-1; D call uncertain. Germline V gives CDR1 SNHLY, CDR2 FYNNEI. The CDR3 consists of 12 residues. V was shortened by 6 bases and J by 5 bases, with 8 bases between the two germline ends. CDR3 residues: CASRLINNEQFF. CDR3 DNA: TGTGCCAGCAGGCTGATAAACAATGAGCAGTTCTTC.

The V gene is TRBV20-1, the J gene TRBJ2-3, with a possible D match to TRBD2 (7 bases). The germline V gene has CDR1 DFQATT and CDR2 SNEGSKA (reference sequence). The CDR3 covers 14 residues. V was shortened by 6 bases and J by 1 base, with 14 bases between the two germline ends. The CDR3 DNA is TGCAGTGCCTCAGGCGGGGGCGGCACAGATACGCAGTATTTT. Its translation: CSASGGGGTDTQYF.

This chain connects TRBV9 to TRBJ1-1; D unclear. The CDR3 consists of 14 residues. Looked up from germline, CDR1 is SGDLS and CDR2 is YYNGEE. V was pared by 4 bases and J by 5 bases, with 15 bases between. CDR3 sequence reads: CASSRSGVGTEAFF. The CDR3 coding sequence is TGTGCCAGCAGCAGATCGGGAGTAGGGACTGAAGCTTTCTTT.

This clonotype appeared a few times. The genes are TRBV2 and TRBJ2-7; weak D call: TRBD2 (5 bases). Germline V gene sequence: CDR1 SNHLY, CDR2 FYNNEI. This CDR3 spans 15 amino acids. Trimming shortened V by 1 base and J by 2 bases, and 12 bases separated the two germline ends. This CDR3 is CASSEVRENAYEQYF. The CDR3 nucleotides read TGTGCCAGCAGTGAAGTTCGGGAAAATGCCTACGAGCAGTACTTC.

CDR3 DNA sequence: TGTGCCAGCACCGGGACAGCAGGGAACTCACCCCTCCACTTT. It translates to CASTGTAGNSPLHF. The rearrangement uses TRBV2 and TRBJ1-6, with 7 bases that match TRBD1. This CDR3 has 14 amino acids. CDR1 SNHLY and CDR2 FYNNEI come from the germline V gene. V was clipped by 7 bases and J by 10 bases; unmatched bases: 10. The full variable domain, in which reference TRBV2 and TRBJ1-6 provide the parts outside the CDR3, is EPEVTQTPSHQVTQMGQEVILRCVPISNHLYFYWYRQILGQKVEFLVSFYNNEISEKSEIFDDQFSVERPDGSNFTLKIRSTKLEDSAMYFCASTGTAGNSPLHFGNGTRLTVT.

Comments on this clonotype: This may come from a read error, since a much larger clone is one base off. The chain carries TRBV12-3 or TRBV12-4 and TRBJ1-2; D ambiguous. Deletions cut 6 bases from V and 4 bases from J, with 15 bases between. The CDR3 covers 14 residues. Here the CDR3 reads CASSSTGSTYGYTF. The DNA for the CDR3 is TGTGCCAGCAGCTCGACGGGCAGCACCTATGGCTACACCTTC.

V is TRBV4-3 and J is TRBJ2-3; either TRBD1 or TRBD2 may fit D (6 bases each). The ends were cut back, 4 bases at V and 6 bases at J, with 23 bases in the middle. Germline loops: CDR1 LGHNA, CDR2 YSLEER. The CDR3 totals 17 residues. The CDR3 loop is CASSRGGVNTGGDTQYF. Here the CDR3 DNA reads TGCGCCAGCAGCCGGGGTGGGGTAAACACCGGGGGCGATACGCAGTATTTT.

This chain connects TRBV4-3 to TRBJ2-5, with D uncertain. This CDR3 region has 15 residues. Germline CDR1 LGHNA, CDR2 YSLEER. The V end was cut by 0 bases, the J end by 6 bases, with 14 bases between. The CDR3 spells CASSQEGYGEQTQYF. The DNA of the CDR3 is TGCGCCAGCAGCCAAGAGGGGTATGGGGAACAGACCCAGTACTTC.